This T cell receptor beta chain was sequenced in a study of T cells after somatic rescue of genetic block. Assay: immunoSEQ multiplex PCR; the TCRdb copy retains only in-frame clones and omits some. Among more than 65,000 clones listed, just over 90% were seen once. Trimming removed 1 base at V and 6 bases at J, with 6 bases between. Germline CDR1 reads SGHDN; CDR2 reads FVKESK. There are 13 residues in the CDR3. Sequences were obtained from peripheral blood mononuclear cells (PBMCs). The receptor was derived from a man younger than 45. The rearrangement joins TRBV14 to TRBJ2-2; D ambiguous. CDR3 sequence reads: CASSQGYAGELFF. The CDR3 nucleotides are TGTGCCAGCAGCCAAGGGTACGCCGGGGAGCTGTTTTTT.